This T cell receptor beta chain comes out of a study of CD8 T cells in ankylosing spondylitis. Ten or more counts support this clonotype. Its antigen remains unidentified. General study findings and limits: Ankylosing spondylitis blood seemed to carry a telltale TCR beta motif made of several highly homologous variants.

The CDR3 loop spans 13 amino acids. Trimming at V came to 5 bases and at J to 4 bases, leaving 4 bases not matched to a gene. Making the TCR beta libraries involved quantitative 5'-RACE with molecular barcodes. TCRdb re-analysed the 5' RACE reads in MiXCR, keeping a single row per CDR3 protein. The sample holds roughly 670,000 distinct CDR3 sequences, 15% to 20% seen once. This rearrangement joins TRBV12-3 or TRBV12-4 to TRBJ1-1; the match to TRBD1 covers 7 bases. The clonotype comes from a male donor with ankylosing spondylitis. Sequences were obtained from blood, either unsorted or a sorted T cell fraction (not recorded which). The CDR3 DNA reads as TGTGCCAGCAGTCCTGGACAGGCCACTGAAGCTTTCTTT. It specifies CASSPGQATEAFF.